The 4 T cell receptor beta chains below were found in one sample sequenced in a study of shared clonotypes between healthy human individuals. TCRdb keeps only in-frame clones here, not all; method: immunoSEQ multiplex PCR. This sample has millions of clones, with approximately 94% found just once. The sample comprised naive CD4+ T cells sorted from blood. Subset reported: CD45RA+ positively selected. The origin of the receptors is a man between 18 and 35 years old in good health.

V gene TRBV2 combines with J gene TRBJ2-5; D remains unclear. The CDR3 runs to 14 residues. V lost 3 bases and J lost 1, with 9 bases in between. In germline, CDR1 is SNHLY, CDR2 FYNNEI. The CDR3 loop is CASSDARSQETQYF. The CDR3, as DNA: TGTGCCAGCAGTGACGCTCGGTCCCAAGAGACCCAGTACTTC.

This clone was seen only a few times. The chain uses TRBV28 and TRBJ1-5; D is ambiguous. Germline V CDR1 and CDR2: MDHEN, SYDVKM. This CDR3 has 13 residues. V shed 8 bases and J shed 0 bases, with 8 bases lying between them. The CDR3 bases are TGTGCCAGCGCCGAGGGTAGCAATCAGCCCCAGCATTTT. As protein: CASAEGSNQPQHF.

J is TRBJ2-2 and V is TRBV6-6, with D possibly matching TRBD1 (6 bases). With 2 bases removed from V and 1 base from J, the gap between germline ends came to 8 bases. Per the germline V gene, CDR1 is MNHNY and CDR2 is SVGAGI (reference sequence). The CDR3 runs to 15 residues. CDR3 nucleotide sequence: TGTGCCAGCAGTTACACGGGACAGAACACCGGGGAGCTGTTTTTT. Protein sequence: CASSYTGQNTGELFF.

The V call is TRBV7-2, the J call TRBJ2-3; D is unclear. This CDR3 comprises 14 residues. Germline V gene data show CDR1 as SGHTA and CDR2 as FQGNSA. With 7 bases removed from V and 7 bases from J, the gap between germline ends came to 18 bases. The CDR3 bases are TGTGCCAGCACGAGCGCGGAATTGGGGAATACGCAGTATTTT. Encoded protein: CASTSAELGNTQYF. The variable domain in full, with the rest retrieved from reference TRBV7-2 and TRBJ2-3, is GAGVSQSPSNKVTEKGKDVELRCDPISGHTALYWYRQSLGQGLEFLIYFQGNSAPDKSGLPSDRFSAERTGGSVSTLTIQRTQQEDSAVYLCASTSAELGNTQYFGPGTRLTVL.